This TCR beta chain is drawn from a study of technical replicates of blood from a few donors. The table came from immunoSEQ multiplex PCR; TCRdb's copy has only in-frame clones and leaves some out. This sample carries some 83,000 clones, just under 95% of them seen once, and the ten largest clones take over 0.4%. Looked up from germline, CDR1 is SGHRS and CDR2 is YFSETQ. This CDR3 is 13 amino acids long. V dropped 5 bases and J dropped 3 bases, with 10 bases sitting between them. This receptor was taken from a human donor in good health. V usage is TRBV5-1 and J usage is TRBJ2-3, with D possibly matching TRBD1 (5 bases). Sequenced material: T cells isolated from PBMCs. The CDR3 loop reads CASRGAGTDTQYF. CDR3 DNA: TGCGCCAGCAGAGGGGCAGGGACAGATACGCAGTATTTT.